This entry describes one TCR beta chain. V was clipped by 2 bases and J by 0 bases, with 11 bases between them. Germline lookup yields CDR1 SGDLS and CDR2 YYNGEE. The CDR3 runs 15 residues. The record originates from a study of blood T cell repertoires in COVID-19. Whole-study context: T cells, B-cell-depleted T cells, or PBMCs supplied cDNA or gDNA.

Per the original data handling: Amplification with reference gene primers provided the estimates of nucleated cell counts. Libraries were prepared by immunoSEQ multiplex PCR; TCRdb keeps only in-frame clonotypes and omits some of them. The V and J calls and clone size were taken over from that table, and D and trimming were inferred from the DNA. Of over 100,000 clones listed, under 90% were seen once; the top ten hold more than 4.5%. The source material was peripheral blood. The clonotype was recovered from a woman aged 65 to 85 with acute or convalescent COVID-19. The rearrangement uses TRBV9 and TRBJ1-2; D possibly corresponds to TRBD1 (5 bases). CDR3 protein: CASSVLGGSNYGYTF. DNA for the CDR3: TGTGCCAGCAGCGTCCTCGGGGGGTCTAACTATGGCTACACCTTC.